This T cell receptor (beta chain) was found in a study of response to subunit inactivated influenza vaccine. Study outcomes and limitations: Authors suggested that a seasonal influenza vaccination recruits few new T cells each time.

The CDR3 is 18 amino acids. Trimming cost V 1 base and J 1 base; bases outside gene matches: 6. Germline loops: CDR1 KGHSH, CDR2 LQKENI. As concerns this clonotype: Its antigen is not identified.

TCRdb fed the RT-PCR reads into MiXCR, producing one record per CDR3 protein. Here the sample spans 500,000 to 600,000 distinct CDR3 sequences, around 13% being singletons. This TCR was recovered from a man aged 45-65 years who received an inactivated influenza vaccine. Specimen: PBMCs from blood, collected 11 to 12 days after vaccination. The chain carries TRBV18 and TRBJ1-5, with 11 bases matching TRBD1. The DNA for the CDR3 is TGTGCCAGCTCACCACTAGGACAGGGGGCAGGAAGCAATCAGCCCCAGCATTTT. It translates to CASSPLGQGAGSNQPQHF.